One T cell receptor beta chain is described in this entry. The data are from a study of control samples from healthy donors and cancer patients. CDR3 size: 14 residues. The germline V and J ends were trimmed by 6 bases and 5 bases, with 16 bases remaining between them. In germline, CDR1 is LGHDT, CDR2 YNNKEL (reference sequence). The table came from immunoSEQ multiplex PCR; TCRdb's copy has only in-frame clones and leaves some out. The sample holds roughly 200,000 clones, 85% to 95% seen once. This TCR was recovered from a man between 50 and 59 years old in good health. The sample taken for sequencing was blood. The chain employs TRBV3-1 (or the pseudogene TRBV3-2) and TRBJ1-1, with TRBD1 as a possible D gene (5 bases). The CDR3 is CASRPDSRGTEAFF. CDR3 sequence (DNA): TGTGCCAGCAGACCCGACAGCCGGGGGACTGAAGCTTTCTTT.